Listed below are T cell receptor beta chains from one sample, sequenced in a study of human T cells and chemical hapten exposure. One entry per CDR3 protein results from TCRdb running MiXCR on the RACE reads. The data show 150,000 to 200,000 distinct CDR3 sequences, around 15% seen once. Sequences were derived from whole blood, sampled in connection with sensitization to the hapten diphenylcyclopropenone (DPC). The receptors shown here come from a woman in her thirties with alopecia areata. Some clones in this sample may be carry-over from other donors' samples. Each CDR3 is given with its conserved first and last residue. The D gene is left open where the match is weak. Not every row has a clone size; where given, it reads once, few, many or a size class.

DNA: TGCGCCAGCAGATTACAGGGGGCGAGCCCTGAAGCTTTCTTT
CDR3: CASRLQGASPEAFF
size: .
J: TRBJ1-1
D: TRBD1
V: TRBV5-1

DNA: TGTGCCAGCAGCTTAGTGGGAGATACGCAGTATTTT
CDR3: CASSLVGDTQYF
size: many
J: TRBJ2-3
D: .
V: TRBV7-9

DNA: TGTGCCAGCAGCTTAGTTCAGGGAGCAGATTTCTTT
CDR3: CASSLVQGADFF
size: few
J: TRBJ1-1
D: .
V: TRBV7-9

DNA: TGCAGTGCTGGTAGGACAGGGAGCTCCTACAATGAGCAGTTCTTC
CDR3: CSAGRTGSSYNEQFF
size: .
J: TRBJ2-1
D: TRBD1
V: TRBV20-1

DNA: TGTGCCAGCAGCCAAGAAGGTTACCGCACTGAAGCTTTCTTT
CDR3: CASSQEGYRTEAFF
size: .
J: TRBJ1-1
D: .
V: TRBV3-1

DNA: TGTGCCAGCAGCCGGGGAGTCGGGGAGCTGTTTTTT
CDR3: CASSRGVGELFF
size: many
J: TRBJ2-2
D: .
V: TRBV12-3/TRBV12-4

DNA: TGTGCCACCCTGGACAGGGGGATCTATGGCAATCAGCCCCAGCATTTT
CDR3: CATLDRGIYGNQPQHF
size: .
J: TRBJ1-5
D: TRBD1
V: TRBV6-1

DNA: TGTGCCATACAGGACAGGGGCGGAGAAAAACTGTTTTTT
CDR3: CAIQDRGGEKLFF
size: .
J: TRBJ1-4
D: TRBD1
V: TRBV28

DNA: TGTGCCGGCAGCATAGACTCTGGAAACACCATATATTTT
CDR3: CAGSIDSGNTIYF
size: .
J: TRBJ1-3
D: .
V: TRBV3-1

DNA: TGCAGTGCTGTGAGCGGGAGGTCCTCCGGGCAGTACTTC
CDR3: CSAVSGRSSGQYF
size: few
J: TRBJ2-7
D: TRBD2
V: TRBV20-1

DNA: TGTGCCAGCAGCTTAGGACTAGCGGGGGGGTTGGGCACAGATACGCAGTATTTT
CDR3: CASSLGLAGGLGTDTQYF
size: .
J: TRBJ2-3
D: TRBD2
V: TRBV7-8

DNA: TGTGCCAGTAGTTTCCTAGCGGGAGCATACTACGAGCAGTACTTC
CDR3: CASSFLAGAYYEQYF
size: few
J: TRBJ2-7
D: TRBD2
V: TRBV19

DNA: TGTGCCAGCAGCGTAGAGGGGTTGTCCACCGGGGAGCTGTTTTTT
CDR3: CASSVEGLSTGELFF
size: .
J: TRBJ2-2
D: .
V: TRBV9

DNA: TGCAGCGTTGGAGACATAGGGAACACCATATATTTT
CDR3: CSVGDIGNTIYF
size: few
J: TRBJ1-3
D: .
V: TRBV29-1

DNA: TGTGCCAGCAGTAGAGGACTAGCGGGGAACAATGAGCAGTTCTTC
CDR3: CASSRGLAGNNEQFF
size: .
J: TRBJ2-1
D: TRBD2
V: TRBV6-1

DNA: TGCGCCAGCAGCCAAGATTTTAGCGCATCCTCCTACGAGCAGTACTTC
CDR3: CASSQDFSASSYEQYF
size: .
J: TRBJ2-7
D: .
V: TRBV4-3

DNA: TGTGCCAGCCGAAGGGGTTTGGTCGCGGGAGGGCATGAGCAGTTCTTC
CDR3: CASRRGLVAGGHEQFF
size: few
J: TRBJ2-1
D: TRBD2
V: TRBV6-2/TRBV6-3

DNA: TGTGCCATCAGTGAGTCGAAACCAGGGATTGGGGAGTATGAGCAGTTCTTC
CDR3: CAISESKPGIGEYEQFF
size: once
J: TRBJ2-1
D: .
V: TRBV10-3

DNA: TGTGCCAGCAGCAAATCCCGGACTAGCGGGGGAGCGGATACGCAGTATTTT
CDR3: CASSKSRTSGGADTQYF
size: few
J: TRBJ2-3
D: .
V: TRBV21-1

DNA: TGTGCCAGCAGCTCCGGGGGTCAGGAGACCCAGTACTTC
CDR3: CASSSGGQETQYF
size: many
J: TRBJ2-5
D: .
V: TRBV5-4

DNA: TGTGCCTGGACGGCAGACCCTGAGTATGGCTACACCTTC
CDR3: CAWTADPEYGYTF
size: few
J: TRBJ1-2
D: .
V: TRBV30

DNA: TGTGCCAGCAGTTTAATCCCAGGGCAGTACGAGCAGTACTTC
CDR3: CASSLIPGQYEQYF
size: .
J: TRBJ2-7
D: .
V: TRBV28

DNA: TGCAGCCTCTCCAGAGACGGCTCCTACAATGAGCAGTTCTTC
CDR3: CSLSRDGSYNEQFF
size: few
J: TRBJ2-1
D: .
V: TRBV29-1

DNA: TGTGCCAGCAGTTCCAACTCCGCGCTTGAGCAGTTCTTC
CDR3: CASSSNSALEQFF
size: few
J: TRBJ2-1
D: .
V: TRBV6-2/TRBV6-3

DNA: TGCAGCAGCCGGACTAGCGGGGGCTACAATGAGCAGTTCTTC
CDR3: CSSRTSGGYNEQFF
size: .
J: TRBJ2-1
D: TRBD2
V: TRBV29-1

DNA: TGTGCCAGCACCCCCGGACAGGGGTACACTGAAGCTTTCTTT
CDR3: CASTPGQGYTEAFF
size: few
J: TRBJ1-1
D: TRBD1
V: TRBV7-2

DNA: TGCAGTGCTGCACGAGGAGGCAATGAGCAGTTCTTC
CDR3: CSAARGGNEQFF
size: .
J: TRBJ2-1
D: .
V: TRBV20-1

DNA: TGTGCCAGCAGCAAGCCCGGCGGGGGGACTAGCACAGATACGCAGTATTTT
CDR3: CASSKPGGGTSTDTQYF
size: few
J: TRBJ2-3
D: .
V: TRBV21-1

DNA: TGTGCCAGCAGCTTAAGCGCAAGAAGCACAGATACGCAGTATTTT
CDR3: CASSLSARSTDTQYF
size: .
J: TRBJ2-3
D: .
V: TRBV7-8

DNA: TGTGCCAGCAGCCCATCGAGTGGGACCAAAAACATTCAGTACTTC
CDR3: CASSPSSGTKNIQYF
size: .
J: TRBJ2-4
D: .
V: TRBV7-9

DNA: TGTGCCAGCAGCTTGGGACGTCGGTTGGACGACAATGAGCAGTTCTTC
CDR3: CASSLGRRLDDNEQFF
size: .
J: TRBJ2-1
D: .
V: TRBV5-4

DNA: TGCGCCAGCAGTGAGTTACCTCCCGGGACAGGAATTGGATCTGGAAACACCATATATTTT
CDR3: CASSELPPGTGIGSGNTIYF
size: many
J: TRBJ1-3
D: TRBD1
V: TRBV10-1

DNA: TGTGCCAGCAGCGTACAGATTAGCGGGAGCGGCTTTAATGAGCAGTTCTTC
CDR3: CASSVQISGSGFNEQFF
size: .
J: TRBJ2-1
D: TRBD2
V: TRBV7-2

DNA: TGTGCCAGCAGTTCGGTTTACACGAACACTGAAGCTTTCTTT
CDR3: CASSSVYTNTEAFF
size: .
J: TRBJ1-1
D: .
V: TRBV28

DNA: TGTGCCAGCAGTGACTACGGGACCATGAACACCGGGGAGCTGTTTTTT
CDR3: CASSDYGTMNTGELFF
size: few
J: TRBJ2-2
D: .
V: TRBV2

DNA: TGTGCCAGCAGTAAGGACGGGGGAAACACCATATATTTT
CDR3: CASSKDGGNTIYF
size: few
J: TRBJ1-3
D: .
V: TRBV7-2

DNA: TGTGCCAGTACCCCAGGGGCGTACAATGAGCAGTTCTTC
CDR3: CASTPGAYNEQFF
size: few
J: TRBJ2-1
D: .
V: TRBV19

DNA: TGTGCCTGGAGTCCTCGGGGATCAGCGGGCTATGGCTACACCTTC
CDR3: CAWSPRGSAGYGYTF
size: few
J: TRBJ1-2
D: .
V: TRBV30

DNA: TGCGCCAGCAGCCCGGGACTAGAGGGCGAGCAGTACTTC
CDR3: CASSPGLEGEQYF
size: .
J: TRBJ2-7
D: TRBD2
V: TRBV5-1

DNA: TGTGCCAGCTCACCCGCGCTACAACGTACCTACGAGCAGTACTTC
CDR3: CASSPALQRTYEQYF
size: .
J: TRBJ2-7
D: .
V: TRBV18

DNA: TGTGCCAGCAGTTCCCGGTTGGCAACTAATGAAAAACTGTTTTTT
CDR3: CASSSRLATNEKLFF
size: .
J: TRBJ1-4
D: .
V: TRBV28

DNA: TGTGCCAGTAGTCTACCAACAGGGATTCAAAGTCAGCCCCAGCATTTT
CDR3: CASSLPTGIQSQPQHF
size: .
J: TRBJ1-5
D: .
V: TRBV19

DNA: TGTGCCAGCAGCCAAAAGACAGGGAGGAATTCACCCCTCCACTTT
CDR3: CASSQKTGRNSPLHF
size: .
J: TRBJ1-6
D: TRBD1
V: TRBV3-1

DNA: TGTGCCAGCAGTTACCTCACTAGGACAACGAGGGACACTGAAGCTTTCTTT
CDR3: CASSYLTRTTRDTEAFF
size: .
J: TRBJ1-1
D: .
V: TRBV6-2/TRBV6-3

DNA: TGTGCCAGCAGGGGAGGAGGAGAGACCCAGTACTTC
CDR3: CASRGGGETQYF
size: .
J: TRBJ2-5
D: .
V: TRBV11-2

DNA: TGTGCCAGCAGTTCGTCGGGGACCCAAGGACGGGCTTTCTTT
CDR3: CASSSSGTQGRAFF
size: .
J: TRBJ1-1
D: .
V: TRBV28

DNA: TGCGCCAGCAGCTCCACCCCCGGGACTAGCGTAGATGAGCAGTTCTTC
CDR3: CASSSTPGTSVDEQFF
size: few
J: TRBJ2-1
D: TRBD2
V: TRBV5-1

DNA: TGTCCCAGCAGCTTCACAGACAGGGCAGATACGCAGTATTTT
CDR3: CPSSFTDRADTQYF
size: few
J: TRBJ2-3
D: TRBD1
V: TRBV7-8

DNA: TGTGCCAGCAGTTACCAGGGACAGTTCTCTGGGGCCAACGTCCTGACTTTC
CDR3: CASSYQGQFSGANVLTF
size: many
J: TRBJ2-6
D: TRBD1
V: TRBV6-2/TRBV6-3

DNA: TGTGCCAGCAGCAGCGGGACCAACGCCTATGGCTACACCTTC
CDR3: CASSSGTNAYGYTF
size: .
J: TRBJ1-2
D: .
V: TRBV5-6